The clone carrying this T cell receptor beta chain was counted between two and nine times. Its antigen is not identified. Germline-derived CDR1 and CDR2 are SEHNR and FQNEAQ (reference sequence). The CDR3 is 16 amino acids. V lost 4 bases to trimming and J lost 3 bases, with 13 bases between them. These data belong to a study of Graves' ophthalmopathy and Graves' hyperthyroidism. Findings and limits, study-wide: Detection in blood was also observed for most expanded thyroid clonotypes above 0.001 frequency.

RNA transcripts were the template, and TCR beta CDR3 regions were amplified from them. Scientists carried out first-round RT-PCR using HTBI primers and then a second-round multiplex PCR. TCRdb used MiXCR to reprocess the multiplex PCR reads, holding one entry per CDR3 protein. The repertoire holds almost 750,000 distinct CDR3 sequences, with approximately 40% as singletons. The sequence was collected from an adult man with Graves' ophthalmopathy. Sequenced: peripheral blood. The chain employs TRBV7-9 and TRBJ2-6; TRBD1 might be the D (5 bases). CDR3 protein: CASSSDRPSGANVLTF. The CDR3, as DNA: TGTGCCAGCAGCTCAGACAGACCGAGTGGGGCCAACGTCCTGACTTTC.